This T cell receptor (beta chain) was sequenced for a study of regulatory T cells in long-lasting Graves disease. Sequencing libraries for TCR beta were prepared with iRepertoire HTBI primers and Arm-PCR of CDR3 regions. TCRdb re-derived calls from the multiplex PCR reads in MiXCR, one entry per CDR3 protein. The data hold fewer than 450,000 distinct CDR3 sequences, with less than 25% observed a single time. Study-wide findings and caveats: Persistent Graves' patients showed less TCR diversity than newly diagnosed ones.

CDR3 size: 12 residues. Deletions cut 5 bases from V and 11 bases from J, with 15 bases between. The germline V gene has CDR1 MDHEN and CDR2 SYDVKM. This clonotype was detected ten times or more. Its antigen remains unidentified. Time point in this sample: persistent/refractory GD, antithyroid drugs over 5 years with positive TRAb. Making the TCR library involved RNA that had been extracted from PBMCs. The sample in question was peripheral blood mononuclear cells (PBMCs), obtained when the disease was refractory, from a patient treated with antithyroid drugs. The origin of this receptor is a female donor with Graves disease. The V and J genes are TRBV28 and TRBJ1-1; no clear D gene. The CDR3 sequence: CASSPRPPRAFF. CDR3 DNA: TGTGCCAGCAGTCCTCGACCCCCTCGGGCTTTCTTT.